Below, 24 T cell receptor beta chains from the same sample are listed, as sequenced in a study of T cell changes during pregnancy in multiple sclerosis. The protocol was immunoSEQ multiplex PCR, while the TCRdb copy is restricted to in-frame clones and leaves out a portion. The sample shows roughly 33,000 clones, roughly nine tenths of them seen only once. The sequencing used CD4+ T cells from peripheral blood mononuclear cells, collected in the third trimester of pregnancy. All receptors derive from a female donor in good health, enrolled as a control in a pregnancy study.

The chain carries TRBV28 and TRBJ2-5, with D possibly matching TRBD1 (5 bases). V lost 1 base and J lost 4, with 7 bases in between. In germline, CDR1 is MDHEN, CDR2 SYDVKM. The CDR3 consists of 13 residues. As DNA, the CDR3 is TGTGCCAGCAGTTTATCAGGGTTAGAGACCCAGTACTTC. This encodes CASSLSGLETQYF.

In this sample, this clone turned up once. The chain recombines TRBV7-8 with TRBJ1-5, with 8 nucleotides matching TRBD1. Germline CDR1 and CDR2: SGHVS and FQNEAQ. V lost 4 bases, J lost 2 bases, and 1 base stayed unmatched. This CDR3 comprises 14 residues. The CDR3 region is CASSSTGGNQPQHF. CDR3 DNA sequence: TGTGCCAGCAGCTCGACAGGGGGCAATCAGCCCCAGCATTTT.

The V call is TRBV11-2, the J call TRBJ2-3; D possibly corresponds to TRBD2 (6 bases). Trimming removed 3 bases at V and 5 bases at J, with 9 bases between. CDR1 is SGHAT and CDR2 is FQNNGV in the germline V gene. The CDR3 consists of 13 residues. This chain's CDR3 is CASSLGGEDTQYF. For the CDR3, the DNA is TGTGCCAGCAGCTTGGGGGGAGAAGATACGCAGTATTTT. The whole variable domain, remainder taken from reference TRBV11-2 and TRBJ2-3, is EAGVAQSPRYKIIEKRQSVAFWCNPISGHATLYWYQQILGQGPKLLIQFQNNGVVDDSQLPKDRFSAERLKGVDSTLKIQPAKLEDSAVYLCASSLGGEDTQYFGPGTRLTVL.

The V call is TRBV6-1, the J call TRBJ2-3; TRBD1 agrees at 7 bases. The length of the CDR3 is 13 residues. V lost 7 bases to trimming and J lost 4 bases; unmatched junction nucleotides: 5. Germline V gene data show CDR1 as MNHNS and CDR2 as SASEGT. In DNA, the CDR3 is TGTGCCAGCACAAGACAGGGAGCAGATACGCAGTATTTT. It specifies CASTRQGADTQYF.

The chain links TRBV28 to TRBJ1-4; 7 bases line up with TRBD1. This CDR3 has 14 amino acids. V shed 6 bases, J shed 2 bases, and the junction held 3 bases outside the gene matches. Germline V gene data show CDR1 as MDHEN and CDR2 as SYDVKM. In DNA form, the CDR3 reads TGTGCCAGCAGGGAGGGGGCTACTAATGAAAAACTGTTTTTT. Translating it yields CASREGATNEKLFF.

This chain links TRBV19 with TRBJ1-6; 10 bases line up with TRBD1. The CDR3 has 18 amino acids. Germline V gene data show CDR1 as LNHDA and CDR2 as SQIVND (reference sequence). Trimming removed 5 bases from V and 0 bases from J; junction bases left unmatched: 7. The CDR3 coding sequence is TGTGCCAGTAGTGGAAGGGACAGGGGCGGCTCCTATAATTCACCCCTCCACTTT. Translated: CASSGRDRGGSYNSPLHF.

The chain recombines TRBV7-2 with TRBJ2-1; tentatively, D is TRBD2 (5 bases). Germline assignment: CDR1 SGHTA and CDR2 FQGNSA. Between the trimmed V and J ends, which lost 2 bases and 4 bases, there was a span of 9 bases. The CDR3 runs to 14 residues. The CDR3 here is CASSLNRGYNEQFF. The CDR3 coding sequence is TGTGCCAGCAGCTTAAATCGGGGATACAATGAGCAGTTCTTC.

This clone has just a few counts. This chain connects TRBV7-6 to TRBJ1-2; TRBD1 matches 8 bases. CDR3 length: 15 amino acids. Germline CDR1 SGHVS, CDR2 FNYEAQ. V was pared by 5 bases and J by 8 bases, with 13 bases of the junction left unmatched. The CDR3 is CASSPSPHRGGGYTF. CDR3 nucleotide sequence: TGTGCCAGCAGCCCCTCCCCCCACAGGGGGGGCGGCTACACCTTC. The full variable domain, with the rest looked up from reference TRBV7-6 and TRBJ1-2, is GAGVSQSPRYKVTKRGQDVALRCDPISGHVSLYWYRQALGQGPEFLTYFNYEAQQDKSGLPNDRFSAERPEGSISTLTIQRTEQRDSAMYRCASSPSPHRGGGYTFGSGTRLTVV.

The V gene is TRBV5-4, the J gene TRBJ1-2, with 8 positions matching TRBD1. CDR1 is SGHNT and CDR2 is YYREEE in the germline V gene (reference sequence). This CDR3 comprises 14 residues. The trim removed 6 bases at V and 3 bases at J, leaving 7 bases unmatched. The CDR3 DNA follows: TGTGCCAGCAACCTTCAGGGGGCCGACTATGGCTACACCTTC. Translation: CASNLQGADYGYTF. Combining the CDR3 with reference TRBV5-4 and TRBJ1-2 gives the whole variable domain ETGVTQSPTHLIKTRGQQVTLRCSSQSGHNTVSWYQQALGQGPQFIFQYYREEENGRGNFPPRFSGLQFPNYSSELNVNALELDDSALYLCASNLQGADYGYTFGSGTRLTVV.

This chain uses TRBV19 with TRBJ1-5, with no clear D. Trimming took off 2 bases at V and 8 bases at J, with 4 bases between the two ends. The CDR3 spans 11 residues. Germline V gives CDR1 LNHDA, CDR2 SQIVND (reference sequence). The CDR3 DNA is TGTGCCAGTAGTATATACAAGCCCCAGCATTTT. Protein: CASSIYKPQHF.

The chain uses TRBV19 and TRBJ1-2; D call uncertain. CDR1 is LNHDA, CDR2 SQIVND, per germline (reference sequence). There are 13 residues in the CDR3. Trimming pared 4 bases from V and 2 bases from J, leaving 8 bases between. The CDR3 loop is CASSRENNYGYTF. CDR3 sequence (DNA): TGTGCCAGTAGTAGGGAGAACAACTATGGCTACACCTTC.

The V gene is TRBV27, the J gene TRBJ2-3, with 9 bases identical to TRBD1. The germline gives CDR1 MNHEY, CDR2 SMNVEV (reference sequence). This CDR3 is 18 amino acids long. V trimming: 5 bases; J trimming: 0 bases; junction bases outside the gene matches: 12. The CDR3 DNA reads TGTGCCAGCAGTCTGAAGACCGGGACAGGGCTCAGCACAGATACGCAGTATTTT. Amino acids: CASSLKTGTGLSTDTQYF.

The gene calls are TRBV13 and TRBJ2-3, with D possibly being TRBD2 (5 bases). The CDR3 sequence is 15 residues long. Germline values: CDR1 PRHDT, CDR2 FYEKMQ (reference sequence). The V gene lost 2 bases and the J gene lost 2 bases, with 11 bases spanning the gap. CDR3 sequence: CASSLTGNPTDTQYF. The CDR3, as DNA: TGTGCCAGCAGCTTAACGGGGAACCCCACAGATACGCAGTATTTT.

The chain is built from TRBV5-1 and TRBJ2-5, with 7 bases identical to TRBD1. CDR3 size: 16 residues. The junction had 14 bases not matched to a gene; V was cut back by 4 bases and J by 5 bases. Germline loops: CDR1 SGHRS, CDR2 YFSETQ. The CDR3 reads CASSPAPGQDGETQYF. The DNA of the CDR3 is TGCGCCAGCAGCCCGGCCCCAGGACAGGATGGGGAGACCCAGTACTTC.

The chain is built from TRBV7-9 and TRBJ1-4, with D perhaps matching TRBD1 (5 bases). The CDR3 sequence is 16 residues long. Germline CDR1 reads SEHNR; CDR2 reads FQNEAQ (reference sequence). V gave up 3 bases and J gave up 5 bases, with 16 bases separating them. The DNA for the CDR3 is TGTGCCAGCAGCTTGGTTTCAGGGTCGAAAAATGAAAAACTGTTTTTT. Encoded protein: CASSLVSGSKNEKLFF.

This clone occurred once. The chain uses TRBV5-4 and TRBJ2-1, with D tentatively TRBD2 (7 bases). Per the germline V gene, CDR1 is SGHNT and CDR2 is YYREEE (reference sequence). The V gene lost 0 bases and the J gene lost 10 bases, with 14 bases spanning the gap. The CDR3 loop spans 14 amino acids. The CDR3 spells CASSLAGGLREQFF. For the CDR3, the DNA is TGTGCCAGCAGCTTGGCGGGGGGCCTCCGAGAGCAGTTCTTC.

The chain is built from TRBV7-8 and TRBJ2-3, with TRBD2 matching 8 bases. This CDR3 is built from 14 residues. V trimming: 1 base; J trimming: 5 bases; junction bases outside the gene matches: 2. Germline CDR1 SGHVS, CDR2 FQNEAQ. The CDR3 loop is CASSLVGGEDTQYF. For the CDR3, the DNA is TGTGCCAGCAGCTTAGTCGGGGGGGAAGATACGCAGTATTTT. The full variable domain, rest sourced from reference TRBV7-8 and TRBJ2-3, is GAGVSQSPRYKVAKRGQDVALRCDPISGHVSLFWYQQALGQGPEFLTYFQNEAQLDKSGLPSDRFFAERPEGSVSTLKIQRTQQEDSAVYLCASSLVGGEDTQYFGPGTRLTVL.

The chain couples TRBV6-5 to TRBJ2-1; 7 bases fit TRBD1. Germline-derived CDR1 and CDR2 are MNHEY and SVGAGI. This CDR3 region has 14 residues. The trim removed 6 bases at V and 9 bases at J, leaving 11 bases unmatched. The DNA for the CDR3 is TGTGCCAGCAGCCGGGACAGATATACTGTTGAGCAGTTCTTC. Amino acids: CASSRDRYTVEQFF.

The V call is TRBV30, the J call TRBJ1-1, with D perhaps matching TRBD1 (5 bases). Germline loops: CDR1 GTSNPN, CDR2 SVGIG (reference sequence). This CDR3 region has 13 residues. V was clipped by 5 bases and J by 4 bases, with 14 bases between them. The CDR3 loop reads CAWVDSFLTEAFF. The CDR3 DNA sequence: TGTGCCTGGGTCGACAGTTTCCTCACTGAAGCTTTCTTT.

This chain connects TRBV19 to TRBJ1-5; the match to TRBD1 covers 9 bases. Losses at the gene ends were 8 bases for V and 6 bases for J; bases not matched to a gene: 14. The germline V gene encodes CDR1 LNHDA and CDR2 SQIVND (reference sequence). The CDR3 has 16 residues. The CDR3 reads CASGPGTGRGGQPQHF. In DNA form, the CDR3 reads TGTGCCAGTGGTCCCGGGACAGGGAGAGGAGGTCAGCCCCAGCATTTT.

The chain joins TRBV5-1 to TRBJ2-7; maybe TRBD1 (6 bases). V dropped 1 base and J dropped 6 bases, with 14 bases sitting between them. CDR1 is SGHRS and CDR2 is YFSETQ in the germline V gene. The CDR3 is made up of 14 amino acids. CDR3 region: CASSLTGQPGEQYF. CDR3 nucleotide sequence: TGCGCCAGCAGCTTGACCGGACAGCCCGGCGAGCAGTACTTC. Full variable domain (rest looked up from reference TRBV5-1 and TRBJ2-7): KAGVTQTPRYLIKTRGQQVTLSCSPISGHRSVSWYQQTPGQGLQFLFEYFSETQRNKGNFPGRFSGRQFSNSRSEMNVSTLELGDSALYLCASSLTGQPGEQYFGPGTRLTVT.

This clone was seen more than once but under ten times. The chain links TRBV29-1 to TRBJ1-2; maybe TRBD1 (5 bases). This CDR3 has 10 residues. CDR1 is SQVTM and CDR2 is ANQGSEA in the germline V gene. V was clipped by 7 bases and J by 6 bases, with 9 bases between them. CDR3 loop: CSAGGDGYTF. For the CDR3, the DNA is TGCAGCGCCGGGGGGGATGGCTACACCTTC. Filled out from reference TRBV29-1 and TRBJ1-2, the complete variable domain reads SAVISQKPSRDICQRGTSLTIQCQVDSQVTMMFWYRQQPGQSLTLIATANQGSEATYESGFVIDKFPISRPNLTFSTLTVSNMSPEDSSIYLCSAGGDGYTFGSGTRLTVV.

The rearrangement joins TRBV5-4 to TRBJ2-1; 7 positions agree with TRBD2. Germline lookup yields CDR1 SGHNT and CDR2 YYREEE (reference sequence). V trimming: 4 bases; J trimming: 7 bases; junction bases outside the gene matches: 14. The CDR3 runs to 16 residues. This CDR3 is CASSPGLVWEENEQFF. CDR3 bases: TGTGCCAGCAGCCCAGGACTAGTGTGGGAAGAAAATGAGCAGTTCTTC.

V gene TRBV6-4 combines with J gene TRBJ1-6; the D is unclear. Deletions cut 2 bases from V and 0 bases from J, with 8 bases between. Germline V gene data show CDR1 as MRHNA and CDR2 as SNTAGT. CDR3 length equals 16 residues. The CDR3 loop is CASSDLGGSYNSPLHF. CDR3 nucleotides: TGTGCCAGCAGTGACCTCGGCGGCTCCTATAATTCACCCCTCCACTTT.